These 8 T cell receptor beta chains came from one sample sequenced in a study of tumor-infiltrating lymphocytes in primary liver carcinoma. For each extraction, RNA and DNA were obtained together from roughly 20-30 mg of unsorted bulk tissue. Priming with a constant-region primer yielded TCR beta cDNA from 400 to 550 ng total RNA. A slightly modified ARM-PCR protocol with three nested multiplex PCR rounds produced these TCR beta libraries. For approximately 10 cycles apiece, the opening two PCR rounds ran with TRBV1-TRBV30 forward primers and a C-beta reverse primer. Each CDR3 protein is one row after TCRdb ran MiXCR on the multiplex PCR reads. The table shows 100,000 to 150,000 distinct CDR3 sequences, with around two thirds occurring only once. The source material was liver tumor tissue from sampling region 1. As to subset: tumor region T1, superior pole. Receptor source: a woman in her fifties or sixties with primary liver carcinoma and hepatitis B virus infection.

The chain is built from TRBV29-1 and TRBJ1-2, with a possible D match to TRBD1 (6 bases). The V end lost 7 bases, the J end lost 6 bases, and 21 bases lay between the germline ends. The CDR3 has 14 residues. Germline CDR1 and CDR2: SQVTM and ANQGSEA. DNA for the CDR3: TGCAGCGACTTCCGGGACACATTATCCCATGGCTACACCTTC. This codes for CSDFRDTLSHGYTF.

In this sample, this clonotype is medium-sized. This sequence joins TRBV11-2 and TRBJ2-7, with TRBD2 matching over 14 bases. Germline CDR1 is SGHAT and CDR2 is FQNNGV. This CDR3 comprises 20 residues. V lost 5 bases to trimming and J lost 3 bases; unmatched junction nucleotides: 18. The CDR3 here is CASSTLQGAGLAGAIYEQYF. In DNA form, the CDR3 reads TGTGCCAGCAGCACTCTACAGGGGGCGGGACTAGCGGGAGCGATCTACGAGCAGTACTTC.

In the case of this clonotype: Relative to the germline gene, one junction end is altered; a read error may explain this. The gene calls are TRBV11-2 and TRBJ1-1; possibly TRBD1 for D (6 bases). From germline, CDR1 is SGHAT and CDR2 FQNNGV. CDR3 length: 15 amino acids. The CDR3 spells CASSLDRGTNAEAFF. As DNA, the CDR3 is TGTGCAAGCAGCTTAGATAGGGGGACAAACGCTGAAGCTTTCTTT.

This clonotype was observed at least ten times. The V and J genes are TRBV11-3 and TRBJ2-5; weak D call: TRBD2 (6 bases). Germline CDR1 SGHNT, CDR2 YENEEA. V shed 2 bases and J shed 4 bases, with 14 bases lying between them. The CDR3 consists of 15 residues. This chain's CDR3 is CASSLNTAGGETQYF. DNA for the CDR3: TGTGCCAGCAGCTTAAACACAGCCGGGGGAGAGACCCAGTACTTC.

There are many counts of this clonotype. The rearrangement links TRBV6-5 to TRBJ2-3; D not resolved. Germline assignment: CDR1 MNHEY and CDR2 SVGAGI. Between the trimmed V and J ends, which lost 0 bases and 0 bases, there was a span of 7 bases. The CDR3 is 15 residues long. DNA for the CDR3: TGTGCCAGCAGTTACTCCAACCCCAGCACAGATACGCAGTATTTT. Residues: CASSYSNPSTDTQYF.

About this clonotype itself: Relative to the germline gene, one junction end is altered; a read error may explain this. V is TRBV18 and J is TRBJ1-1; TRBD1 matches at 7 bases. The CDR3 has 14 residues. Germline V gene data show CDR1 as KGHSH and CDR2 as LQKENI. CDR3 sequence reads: CANSSRTGNTEAFF. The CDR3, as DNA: TGTGCCAACTCATCACGGACAGGGAACACTGAAGCTTTCTTT.

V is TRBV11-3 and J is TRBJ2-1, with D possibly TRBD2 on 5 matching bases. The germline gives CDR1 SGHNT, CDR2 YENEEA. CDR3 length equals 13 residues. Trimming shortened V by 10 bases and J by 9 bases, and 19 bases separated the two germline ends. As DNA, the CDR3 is TGTGCCAACAACTTAAGGTCGGCGGGTGAGCAGTTCTTC. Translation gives CANNLRSAGEQFF.

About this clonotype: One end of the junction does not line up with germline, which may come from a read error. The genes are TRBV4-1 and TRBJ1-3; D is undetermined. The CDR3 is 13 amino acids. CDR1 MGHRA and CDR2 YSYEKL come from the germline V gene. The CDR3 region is CTSNGISGNTIYF. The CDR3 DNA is TGCACCAGCAACGGCATCTCTGGAAACACCATATATTTT.